The 27 T cell receptor beta chains presented below share a single source sample, sequenced in a study of glioma-infiltrating T cells after dendritic cell vaccination. The protocol was immunoSEQ multiplex PCR, while the TCRdb copy is restricted to in-frame clones and leaves out a portion. The repertoire has approximately 93,000 clones, around 85% of them found once; the top ten carry 8.5%. Time point described: after dendritic cell vaccination, including at tumor progression/relapse. This specimen was blood, taken after dendritic cell vaccination. Receptors originate from a human donor with glioblastoma.

This clone was seen many times. V and J are TRBV6-4 and TRBJ1-6; D unclear. In germline, CDR1 is MRHNA, CDR2 SNTAGT. Trimming took off 4 bases at V and 7 bases at J, with 11 bases between the two ends. The CDR3 length is 14 residues. The CDR3 DNA follows: TGTGCCAGCAGTGTGTCTGGGGAGAATTCACCCCTCCACTTT. Amino acid sequence: CASSVSGENSPLHF.

The chain has TRBV9 and TRBJ2-7; 9 bases agree with TRBD1. Germline CDR1 and CDR2: SGDLS and YYNGEE. This CDR3 is built from 14 residues. The V segment lost 4 bases and the J segment 4 bases; nucleotides outside the gene matches: 6. CDR3 sequence reads: CASSLGQGLYEQYF. The CDR3 DNA sequence: TGTGCCAGCAGCCTTGGACAGGGGTTGTACGAGCAGTACTTC.

This chain uses TRBV9 with TRBJ1-6; tentatively, D is TRBD1 (5 bases). The germline V gene encodes CDR1 SGDLS and CDR2 YYNGEE. Trimming shortened V by 5 bases and J by 6 bases, and 12 bases separated the two germline ends. CDR3 length equals 14 residues. Written as DNA, the CDR3 is TGTGCCAGCAGTCCAGGGAATGTTAATTCACCCCTCCACTTT. The encoded protein is CASSPGNVNSPLHF.

The chain carries TRBV6-5 and TRBJ2-7; 7 nucleotides match TRBD2. The CDR3 consists of 16 residues. Germline CDR1 is MNHEY and CDR2 is SVGAGI. The V and J ends lost 4 bases and 2 bases, in that order; junction bases with no gene match: 11. CDR3 DNA: TGTGCCAGCAGTTTTACTAGCGACACCCTGGCCTACGAGCAGTACTTC. Translated: CASSFTSDTLAYEQYF.

This clone has only a few counts. V is TRBV10-3 and J is TRBJ1-1; D remains unclear. The CDR3 spans 14 residues. The germline V gene encodes CDR1 ENHRY and CDR2 SYGVKD. Trimming pared 3 bases from V and 1 base from J, leaving 9 bases between. CDR3 nucleotide sequence: TGTGCCATCAGTGACCGAACACCGAACACTGAAGCTTTCTTT. Its protein product is CAISDRTPNTEAFF.

This clone was found a few times. The J gene is TRBJ1-5, the V gene TRBV19, with 7 bases fitting TRBD1. Looked up from germline, CDR1 is LNHDA and CDR2 is SQIVND (reference sequence). CDR3 length: 15 amino acids. V lost 7 bases to trimming and J lost 3 bases; unmatched junction nucleotides: 9. The CDR3 loop is CASTRGQPNNQPQHF. CDR3 DNA sequence: TGTGCCAGTACTCGGGGACAGCCGAACAATCAGCCCCAGCATTTT.

V usage is TRBV29-1 and J usage is TRBJ2-5, with 14 bases identical to TRBD2. The CDR3 sequence is 14 residues long. CDR1 and CDR2 from the germline V gene are SQVTM and ANQGSEA. The ends lost 7 bases at V and 2 bases at J; junction bases unmatched: 3. Here the CDR3 DNA reads TGCAGCGGTGGACTAGCGGGGGGTCAAGAGACCCAGTACTTC. This encodes CSGGLAGGQETQYF.

The chain is built from TRBV6-5 and TRBJ2-3; D is perhaps TRBD2 (5 bases). Between the trimmed V and J ends, which lost 6 bases and 7 bases, there was a span of 17 bases. Germline-derived CDR1 and CDR2 are MNHEY and SVGAGI. This CDR3 is 14 amino acids long. The CDR3 DNA reads as TGTGCCAGCAGCTCGACTTCTAGCACGTATACGCAGTATTTT. It encodes CASSSTSSTYTQYF.

The CDR3 region is CSASENEQFF. The CDR3 DNA follows: TGCAGTGCTAGCGAGAATGAGCAGTTCTTC. The chain has TRBV20-1 and TRBJ2-1, with unresolved D. The CDR3 sequence is 10 residues long. The germline V gene encodes CDR1 DFQATT and CDR2 SNEGSKA (reference sequence). V gave up 3 bases and J gave up 7 bases, with 4 bases separating them.

This rearrangement joins TRBV6-5 to TRBJ1-2; the match to TRBD1 covers 9 bases. With 6 bases clipped from V and 5 bases from J, the junction kept 10 bases outside the gene matches. CDR1 and CDR2 from the germline V gene are MNHEY and SVGAGI. The CDR3 contains 15 residues. The CDR3 sequence is CASSPSGQGNYGYTF. The CDR3, as DNA: TGTGCCAGCAGCCCCTCCGGACAGGGGAATTATGGCTACACCTTC.

The V gene is TRBV6-1, the J gene TRBJ1-5; D is ambiguous. The CDR3 totals 12 residues. Deletions cut 3 bases from V and 4 bases from J, with 4 bases between. Germline lookup yields CDR1 MNHNS and CDR2 SASEGT. As DNA, the CDR3 is TGTGCCAGCAGTGACGGGAATCAGCCCCAGCATTTT. Residues: CASSDGNQPQHF.

V and J are TRBV5-4 and TRBJ2-5; 9 bases line up with TRBD2. The germline CDR1 and CDR2 sequences are SGHNT and YYREEE (reference sequence). The CDR3 has 16 amino acids. V lost 4 bases, J lost 5 bases, and 12 bases stayed unmatched. The CDR3 DNA follows: TGTGCCAGCAGCCCCCGGGGTAGCGGGAGTGTGGAGACCCAGTACTTC. Translated: CASSPRGSGSVETQYF.

V is TRBV7-9 and J is TRBJ2-1; D is unresolved. Trimming stripped 3 bases from V and 7 bases from J, with 7 bases between. The CDR3 is 12 amino acids. Per germline, CDR1 SEHNR and CDR2 FQNEAQ (reference sequence). The CDR3 nucleotides are TGTGCCAGCAGCTTTAGGCGGAATGAGCAGTTCTTC. Protein: CASSFRRNEQFF.

The rearrangement links TRBV28 to TRBJ2-2, with D unclear. This CDR3 region has 13 residues. Germline CDR1 reads MDHEN; CDR2 reads SYDVKM. Trimming stripped 7 bases from V and 3 bases from J, with 9 bases between. CDR3 DNA: TGTGCCAGCACTGTCAGCGACACCGGGGAGCTGTTTTTT. It codes for CASTVSDTGELFF.

This chain links TRBV19 with TRBJ1-4; D remains ambiguous. Trimming cost V 4 bases and J 10 bases, with 13 bases left between them. The CDR3 totals 13 residues. Germline V gene lookup returns CDR1 LNHDA and CDR2 SQIVND (reference sequence). CDR3 residues: CASSSQREVKLFF. CDR3 in DNA: TGTGCCAGTAGTAGTCAAAGGGAGGTAAAACTGTTTTTT.

The CDR3 region is CASSRGNQPQHF. DNA for the CDR3: TGTGCCAGCAGCCGCGGCAATCAGCCCCAGCATTTT. This chain joins TRBV7-2 and TRBJ1-5; D is uncertain. Trimming stripped 5 bases from V and 2 bases from J, with 4 bases between. Germline CDR1 is SGHTA and CDR2 is FQGNSA. The CDR3 is 12 amino acids. The full variable domain, its missing parts supplied by reference TRBV7-2 and TRBJ1-5, is GAGVSQSPSNKVTEKGKDVELRCDPISGHTALYWYRQSLGQGLEFLIYFQGNSAPDKSGLPSDRFSAERTGGSVSTLTIQRTQQEDSAVYLCASSRGNQPQHFGDGTRLSIL.

This clone has a single count. V is TRBV4-1 and J is TRBJ2-1; 9 positions match TRBD1. CDR1 and CDR2 (germline): MGHRA, YSYEKL. With 1 base clipped from V and 3 bases from J, the junction kept 10 bases outside the gene matches. This CDR3 contains 18 residues. The CDR3 region has the DNA TGCGCCAGCAGCCAAGGACCCGTTACAGGGGGCTTCTACAATGAGCAGTTCTTC. It encodes CASSQGPVTGGFYNEQFF.

The V gene is TRBV5-4, the J gene TRBJ2-7; maybe TRBD2 (6 bases). CDR3 length equals 15 residues. Looked up from germline, CDR1 is SGHNT and CDR2 is YYREEE (reference sequence). V shed 3 bases and J shed 0 bases, with 13 bases lying between them. CDR3 nucleotide sequence: TGTGCCAGCAGCTGGCCCTCCGGGAGCTCCTACGAGCAGTACTTC. This translates into CASSWPSGSSYEQYF.

V gene TRBV6-5 combines with J gene TRBJ1-3; D is possibly TRBD1 (5 bases). The length of the CDR3 is 16 residues. Germline CDR1 MNHEY, CDR2 SVGAGI. V was clipped by 0 bases and J by 3 bases, with 12 bases between them. For the CDR3, the DNA is TGTGCCAGCAGTTACTCACCTCAGGGTGGTGGAAACACCATATATTTT. Protein product: CASSYSPQGGGNTIYF.

The rearrangement joins TRBV28 to TRBJ2-1; no clear D. This CDR3 contains 11 residues. The germline V gene has CDR1 MDHEN and CDR2 SYDVKM. Trimming shortened V by 6 bases and J by 4 bases, and 4 bases separated the two germline ends. The CDR3 protein is CASSSYNEQFF. In DNA form, the CDR3 reads TGTGCCAGCAGCTCTTACAATGAGCAGTTCTTC.

This clone turned up a few times. The chain combines TRBV9 with TRBJ2-7; D might be TRBD1 (6 bases). Trimming took off 0 bases at V and 3 bases at J, with 10 bases between the two ends. Germline CDR1 SGDLS, CDR2 YYNGEE. The length of the CDR3 is 14 residues. The CDR3 DNA sequence: TGTGCCAGCAGCGTAGGAGACAGGAACTACGAGCAGTACTTC. Its protein product is CASSVGDRNYEQYF.

This clone was detected once. V is TRBV5-1 and J is TRBJ2-7; D is possibly TRBD1 (6 bases). Germline CDR1 reads SGHRS; CDR2 reads YFSETQ. V lost 6 bases and J 3 bases, leaving 19 bases between the germline ends. The CDR3 covers 15 residues. The DNA for the CDR3 is TGCGCCAGCACCCTGGGAAGGGGGTCTGTCTACGAGCAGTACTTC. Protein product: CASTLGRGSVYEQYF.

The chain combines TRBV6-4 with TRBJ1-1, with TRBD1 as a possible D gene (5 bases). V was pared by 4 bases and J by 1 base, with 7 bases between. CDR1 and CDR2 (germline): MRHNA, SNTAGT. The CDR3 is made up of 13 amino acids. The CDR3 loop reads CASSAGPNTEAFF. The CDR3 coding sequence is TGTGCCAGCAGTGCAGGGCCGAACACTGAAGCTTTCTTT.

The J gene is TRBJ2-7, the V gene TRBV30, with 9 bases matching TRBD1. V shed 3 bases, J shed 6 bases, and the junction held 12 bases outside the gene matches. The germline CDR1 and CDR2 sequences are GTSNPN and SVGIG (reference sequence). The CDR3 sequence is 15 residues long. The CDR3 sequence: CAWSQGTGLSLEQYF. The CDR3 nucleotides are TGTGCCTGGAGCCAGGGGACAGGGCTCTCTCTCGAGCAGTACTTC.

A few counts support this clone. The chain links TRBV5-5 to TRBJ1-4; 9 nucleotides align to TRBD1. Germline V CDR1 and CDR2: SGHKS, YYEKEE (reference sequence). The CDR3 runs 15 residues. V dropped 4 bases and J dropped 6; count of bases not matched to a gene: 7. The CDR3 region has the DNA TGTGCCAGCAGCATGACAGGGGGAATACATGAAAAACTGTTTTTT. Translation: CASSMTGGIHEKLFF.

This clone was picked up a small number of times. The chain links TRBV9 to TRBJ2-5; D might be TRBD1 (5 bases). Trimming removed 4 bases at V and 3 bases at J, with 16 bases between. Germline CDR1 reads SGDLS; CDR2 reads YYNGEE. CDR3 length: 15 amino acids. The CDR3 protein is CASSSIRGTKETQYF. The CDR3 DNA reads TGTGCCAGCAGCTCCATAAGGGGTACTAAAGAGACCCAGTACTTC.

Here the CDR3 reads CASRPGTSADTQYF. Here the CDR3 DNA reads TGTGCCAGCAGACCCGGGACTAGCGCAGATACGCAGTATTTT. This sequence joins TRBV7-2 and TRBJ2-3, with TRBD2 matching 10 bases. Germline trimming cut 6 bases from V and 4 bases from J; bases unmatched to any gene: 4. The CDR3 sequence is 14 residues long. Germline values: CDR1 SGHTA, CDR2 FQGNSA.